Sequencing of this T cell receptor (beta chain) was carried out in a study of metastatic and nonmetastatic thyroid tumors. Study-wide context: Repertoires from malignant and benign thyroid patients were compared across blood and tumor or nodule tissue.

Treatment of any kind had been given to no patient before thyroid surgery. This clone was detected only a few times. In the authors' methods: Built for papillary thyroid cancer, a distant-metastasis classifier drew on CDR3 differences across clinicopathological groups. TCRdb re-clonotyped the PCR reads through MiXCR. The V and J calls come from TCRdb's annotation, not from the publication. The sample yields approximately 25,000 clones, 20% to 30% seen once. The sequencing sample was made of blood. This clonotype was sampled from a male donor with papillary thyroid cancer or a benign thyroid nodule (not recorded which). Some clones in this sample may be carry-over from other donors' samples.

The CDR3 DNA reads as TGCGCCACTCTCTATTGGGAGGGAGGTTTTGAGCAGTACTTC. Protein sequence: CATLYWEGGFEQYF. The chain is built from TRBV5-1 and TRBJ2-7, with 7 bases that match TRBD2. Germline loops: CDR1 SGHRS, CDR2 YFSETQ. The trim removed 9 bases at V and 7 bases at J, leaving 16 bases unmatched. The length of the CDR3 is 14 residues.